This T cell receptor (beta chain) is from a study of blood T cell repertoires in COVID-19. Study background: The study drew acute and convalescent COVID-19 samples from the United States, Italy and Spain. T cells, B-cell-depleted T cells, or PBMCs supplied cDNA or gDNA.

Methods used by the authors: Amplification of reference gene primers provided the estimated nucleated cell counts. Profiled with immunoSEQ multiplex PCR; TCRdb holds only in-frame clones, not every one. D and trimming were read from the DNA, whereas the V and J calls and clone size are those reported in that table. The sample holds some 200,000 clones, just under 85% seen once. Germline V gene sequence: CDR1 SGHKS, CDR2 YYEKEE (reference sequence). The CDR3 totals 14 residues. The ends were cut back, 2 bases at V and 4 bases at J, with 12 bases in the middle. Enrolment of Seattle patients took place during active infection, and they were followed longitudinally.

Sequencing input: peripheral blood. This chain joins TRBV5-5 and TRBJ1-1; D is perhaps TRBD1 (6 bases). The receptor's source is a man aged 60 to 69 with COVID-19, enrolled during active disease. In DNA, the CDR3 is TGTGCCAGCAGCTTTGCGGGGGCGGGCACTGAAGCTTTCTTT. Protein product: CASSFAGAGTEAFF.